Listed below are T cell receptor beta chains from one sample, sequenced in a study of OX40 agonist ivuxolimab in advanced cancers. Produced via immunoSEQ multiplex PCR; TCRdb's table is partial and in-frame only. The sample has approximately 84,000 clones, about 85% seen once. This specimen was CD4+ or CD8+ T cells sorted from blood, taken in a trial of the OX40 agonist ivuxolimab. These receptors were obtained from an adult with an advanced solid tumor such as melanoma, head and neck, liver or kidney cancer. The CDR3 runs from the conserved cysteine through the conserved F or W. D genes are given only for firm matches. Size tells how often a clone was seen (once, few, many) or the class of an expanded clone, and some rows leave it out.

D	V	J	size	DNA	CDR3
NA	TRBV11-1	TRBJ2-1	NA	TGTGCCAGCAGCTTGGGGGGTACGGGTTACAATGAGCAGTTCTTC	CASSLGGTGYNEQFF
TRBD1	TRBV30	TRBJ1-3	NA	TGTGCCTGGAGTGTACAGGGGGCCTACACCATATATTTT	CAWSVQGAYTIYF
NA	TRBV2	TRBJ1-5	NA	TGTGCCAGCAGTGAAAGGTATGGGCAGCCCCAGCATTTT	CASSERYGQPQHF
TRBD1	TRBV27	TRBJ2-7	NA	TGTGCCAGCAGTTATCGACAGGGGGCATACGAGCAGTACTTC	CASSYRQGAYEQYF
TRBD2	TRBV15	TRBJ2-6	NA	TGTGCCACCAGCAGAGATCATTGGCCCGGACTAGCGGGGGCCAGCTCTGGGGCCAACGTCCTGACTTTC	CATSRDHWPGLAGASSGANVLTF
TRBD1	TRBV7-3	TRBJ1-1	NA	TGTGCCAGCAGCTTGACAGGGCCGAACACTGAAGCTTTCTTT	CASSLTGPNTEAFF
NA	TRBV2	TRBJ2-3	once	TGTGCCAGCAGTAGACAGGGAGGTGAAGATACGCAGTATTTT	CASSRQGGEDTQYF
NA	TRBV7-2	TRBJ1-6	NA	TGTGCCAGCAGCTTACCAGGGAGGGATTCACCCCTCCACTTT	CASSLPGRDSPLHF
NA	TRBV7-2	TRBJ2-5	NA	TGTGCCAGCAGCTCGGACAGCCAAGAGACCCAGTACTTC	CASSSDSQETQYF
NA	TRBV9	TRBJ1-2	NA	TGTGCCAGCAGCGCCTCTAATCGGGCAGCTGACTATGGCTACACCTTC	CASSASNRAADYGYTF
NA	TRBV10-3	TRBJ2-1	NA	TGTGCCATCAGCCTCCGGGTGGCGGAGCCCCCCAATGAGCAGTTCTTC	CAISLRVAEPPNEQFF
NA	TRBV5-6	TRBJ2-7	NA	TGTGCCAGCAGCTTGGGGCCGGGGTCCGTGAGGGACTTC	CASSLGPGSVRDF
TRBD1	TRBV4-1	TRBJ1-1	NA	TGCGCCAGCAGCCAAGGGACAGGGGGCATGAACACTGAAGCTTTCTTT	CASSQGTGGMNTEAFF
NA	TRBV11-2	TRBJ2-2	NA	TGTGCCAGCAGCTTTGGCGGGATAGTCGGCGGGGAGCTGTTTTTT	CASSFGGIVGGELFF
NA	TRBV6-6	TRBJ2-3	NA	TGTGCCAGCAGTTACTCGAAAGCACCTGGCACAGATACGCAGTATTTT	CASSYSKAPGTDTQYF
TRBD1	TRBV7-9	TRBJ1-1	NA	TGTGCCAGCAGCAAAACCGGGACAGAGAATGAAGCTTTCTTT	CASSKTGTENEAFF
TRBD1	TRBV11-3	TRBJ2-2	once	TGTGCCAGCAGCTCCCAGGGGGTGGACACCGGGGAGCTGTTTTTT	CASSSQGVDTGELFF
NA	TRBV2	TRBJ2-5	NA	TGTGCCAGCAAGGGGCCTCAAGAGACCCAGTACTTC	CASKGPQETQYF
NA	TRBV11-1	TRBJ1-1	NA	TGTGCCAGCAGCTTAGTCGATGGAGACACTGAAGCTTTCTTT	CASSLVDGDTEAFF
NA	TRBV6-1	TRBJ1-3	NA	TGTGCCAGCAGCGACAGGGGAAACACCATATATTTT	CASSDRGNTIYF
NA	TRBV29-1	TRBJ2-5	NA	TGCAGCCAACGTGGTGCCGGGGAGACCCAGTACTTC	CSQRGAGETQYF
NA	TRBV19	TRBJ2-1	few	TGTGCCAGTCGAGGGACCAACTTTTACAATGAGCAGTTCTTC	CASRGTNFYNEQFF
NA	TRBV25-1	TRBJ2-3	NA	TGTGCCAGCGCCGCCCGGACTAGCACAGATACGCAGTATTTT	CASAARTSTDTQYF
TRBD1	TRBV5-1	TRBJ1-6	NA	TGCGCCAGCAGCTTGCCAGGGACAGTTAATTCACCCCTCCACTTT	CASSLPGTVNSPLHF
NA	TRBV2	TRBJ1-6	few	TGTGCCAGCCGACAGGCTAGCTCCTATAATTCACCCCTCCACTTT	CASRQASSYNSPLHF
NA	TRBV18	TRBJ2-2	NA	TGTGCCAGCTCACCACCCCGGACGGGGAACACCGGGGAGCTGTTTTTT	CASSPPRTGNTGELFF
NA	TRBV10-3	TRBJ2-1	once	TGTGCCATCAGTGAGGGGGGGACACTAGGTCAGTTCTTC	CAISEGGTLGQFF
NA	TRBV13	TRBJ1-2	NA	TGTGCCAGCAGCTTAGGCCGGGGATATGGCTACACCTTC	CASSLGRGYGYTF
NA	TRBV19	TRBJ2-1	NA	TGTGCCAGTAGTATCGGCAGGTACTACAATGAGCAGTTCTTC	CASSIGRYYNEQFF
NA	TRBV5-1	TRBJ1-2	NA	TGCGCCAGCAGCCGGGAGGGGGGCGACGGCTACACCTTC	CASSREGGDGYTF
NA	TRBV6-4	TRBJ2-3	NA	TGTGCCAGCAGTGACTCGACCGCCGGCACAGATACGCAGTATTTT	CASSDSTAGTDTQYF
NA	TRBV19	TRBJ2-1	NA	TGTGCCAGTAACGGGGTGGGAGATTGGAATGAGCAGTTCTTC	CASNGVGDWNEQFF
NA	TRBV5-1	TRBJ1-1	NA	TGCGCCAGCAGCTTGGGGTCCAACACTGAAGCTTTCTTT	CASSLGSNTEAFF
NA	TRBV6-6	TRBJ1-1	NA	TGTGCCAGCAGTTGGGACACTGAAGCTTTCTTT	CASSWDTEAFF
NA	TRBV7-2	TRBJ2-3	NA	TGTGCCAGCAGCTTATGGTCTAGCCGGCCAGATACGCAGTATTTT	CASSLWSSRPDTQYF
TRBD1	TRBV4-1	TRBJ2-1	NA	TGCGCCAGCAGCCGGGGACAGGGGTGGTTCTTC	CASSRGQGWFF
NA	TRBV6-5	TRBJ1-1	NA	TGTGCCAGCAGTGGGGTCTCGAGGGCTGAAGCTTTCTTT	CASSGVSRAEAFF
NA	TRBV2	TRBJ2-3	NA	TGTGCCAGCAGTTTAAGGAGCACAGATACGCAGTATTTT	CASSLRSTDTQYF
TRBD1	TRBV29-1	TRBJ1-4	NA	TGCAGCGTTGCCCCAGGGGGTGTTGAAAAACTGTTTTTT	CSVAPGGVEKLFF
NA	TRBV25-1	TRBJ1-1	few	TGTGCCAGCAGTGAAGCCCCACAGGGAATGAACACTGAAGCTTTCTTT	CASSEAPQGMNTEAFF
NA	TRBV5-4	TRBJ2-5	NA	TGTGCCAGCAGCTTATTCAGGGGAGTTTCAAGTTTTGAGACCCAGTACTTC	CASSLFRGVSSFETQYF
NA	TRBV10-2	TRBJ1-2	NA	TGCGCCAGCAGTGAGTCAAGGCAGGGGAACTATGGCTACACCTTC	CASSESRQGNYGYTF
NA	TRBV6-5	TRBJ2-7	NA	TGTGCCAGCAGTTACGAAGCGGATAGCTCCTACGAGCAGTACTTC	CASSYEADSSYEQYF
NA	TRBV9	TRBJ1-1	NA	TGTGCCAGCAGCGCACAAGGGGACACTGAAGCTTTCTTT	CASSAQGDTEAFF
TRBD2	TRBV4-1	TRBJ2-7	NA	TGCGCCAGCAGCCAATTAGGACTAGCGGGGGGGCTCTCCTACGAGCAGTACTTC	CASSQLGLAGGLSYEQYF
TRBD2	TRBV9	TRBJ2-2	NA	TGTGCCAGCAGCGTGGGACTAGCGGGAGGGCCCCCCGGGGAGCTGTTTTTT	CASSVGLAGGPPGELFF
NA	TRBV6-1	TRBJ1-2	NA	TGTGCCAGCAGTGTCGACAACGCTAACTATGGCTACACCTTC	CASSVDNANYGYTF
TRBD2	TRBV7-8	TRBJ2-7	NA	TGTGCCAGCAGCTTAATGCGGACTAGCGGCTACGAGCAGTACTTC	CASSLMRTSGYEQYF
TRBD1	TRBV25-1	TRBJ2-2	NA	TGTGCCAGCAGTGACCTCACTGCCGGGACAGGAAACACCGGGGAGCTGTTTTTT	CASSDLTAGTGNTGELFF
NA	TRBV11-2	TRBJ2-5	NA	TGTGCCAGCAGCTTAGCGGGAACCCAAGAGACCCAGTACTTC	CASSLAGTQETQYF
NA	TRBV7-9	TRBJ1-1	NA	TGTGCCAGCAGCTTAGTCGCGAACACTGAAGCTTTCTTT	CASSLVANTEAFF
NA	TRBV29-1	TRBJ2-5	NA	TGCAGCGTTGGTGGTAGCCTGATGGAGACCCAGTACTTC	CSVGGSLMETQYF
TRBD2	TRBV15	TRBJ2-3	NA	TGTGCCACCAGCAGGGGCGGGGGGGCCGGTACGCAGTATTTT	CATSRGGGAGTQYF
NA	TRBV5-1	TRBJ1-6	NA	TGCGCCAGCAGCTTGAGCTCCCAAAATTCACCCCTCCACTTT	CASSLSSQNSPLHF
NA	TRBV11-2	TRBJ1-1	NA	TGTGCCAGCAGCTTAACGGACGGGAACACTGAAGCTTTCTTT	CASSLTDGNTEAFF
TRBD2	TRBV19	TRBJ2-5	NA	TGTGCCAGTGGGAGCGGGGCGGGCCAAGAGACCCAGTACTTC	CASGSGAGQETQYF
TRBD2	TRBV9	TRBJ2-2	once	TGTGCCAGCGGGGGACTAGCGGGCACCGGGGAGCTGTTTTTT	CASGGLAGTGELFF